This T cell receptor beta chain was retrieved from a study of identical twins. With template switching, a universal primer site was added, and the cDNA carried unique molecular identifiers. TCRdb independently ran MiXCR on the 5' RACE reads; one entry per CDR3 protein. The sample includes about 690,000 distinct CDR3 sequences, 21% of them seen just once. As concerns this clonotype: The antigen is undetermined.

General study findings and limits: Its conclusions, products of cross-sectional statistical analysis, did not come from following the same donors. Potential partial confounding of zero-insertion analyses by invariant MAIT and iNKT cells was noted.

These data were also reused for a study on T cells expressing NK-cell markers. That source notes: Seropositivity for HCMV was found in seven of the eight sequenced donors, with one seronegative.

The specimen was PBMCs. The clonotype comes from a woman aged 18-29 years in good health.

In nucleotides, the CDR3 is TGCGCCAGCAGGGAGGGGGTGTCTGAAGCTTTCTTT. Translated, it gives CASREGVSEAFF. This sequence joins TRBV5-1 and TRBJ1-1; perhaps TRBD1 as D (6 bases). The CDR3 is 12 amino acids. The germline V gene encodes CDR1 SGHRS and CDR2 YFSETQ. V was trimmed by 5 bases and J by 6 bases, leaving 11 bases between them.